Shown below are 27 T cell receptor beta chains from a single sample sequenced in a study of cytomegalovirus exposure and HLA in healthy donors. Use of 60 Vbeta and 13 Jbeta primers characterized the PCR. The assay was immunoSEQ multiplex PCR, and TCRdb's table has in-frame clones only and misses some. This table has just over 200,000 clones, 82% appearing once. Sequencing input: PBMCs. These receptor sequences come from a woman aged 35 to 49 in good health and CMV-seronegative.

The gene calls are TRBV4-1 and TRBJ1-1; D not certain. V gave up 0 bases and J gave up 5 bases, with 16 bases separating them. Per the germline V gene, CDR1 is MGHRA and CDR2 is YSYEKL. This CDR3 spans 16 amino acids. CDR3 protein: CASSQDFLSRTTEAFF. The CDR3 DNA reads as TGCGCCAGCAGCCAAGATTTTCTCTCGCGAACTACTGAAGCTTTCTTT.

The chain carries TRBV27 and TRBJ1-6; D is possibly TRBD1 (5 bases). CDR1 and CDR2 (germline): MNHEY, SMNVEV (reference sequence). The V end lost 2 bases, the J end lost 7 bases, and 9 bases lay between the germline ends. CDR3 size: 14 residues. The CDR3: CASSLRRGNSPLHF. The CDR3 DNA reads as TGTGCCAGCAGTTTAAGGAGGGGAAATTCACCCCTCCACTTT.

J is TRBJ2-7 and V is TRBV7-9; D perhaps matches TRBD2 (6 bases). Trimming pared 5 bases from V and 3 bases from J, leaving 14 bases between. CDR1 SEHNR and CDR2 FQNEAQ come from the germline V gene (reference sequence). This CDR3 comprises 14 residues. The CDR3 sequence is CASSGGTKVYEQYF. CDR3 bases: TGTGCCAGCAGCGGGGGGACGAAAGTCTACGAGCAGTACTTC.

The chain employs TRBV30 and TRBJ1-2; D perhaps matches TRBD1 (5 bases). With 2 bases removed from V and 0 bases from J, the gap between germline ends came to 7 bases. Germline assignment: CDR1 GTSNPN and CDR2 SVGIG (reference sequence). The CDR3 has 13 residues. The CDR3 region is CAWSRGSNYGYTF. Written as DNA, the CDR3 is TGTGCCTGGAGTAGGGGCTCTAACTATGGCTACACCTTC.

The V call is TRBV4-1, the J call TRBJ2-1; TRBD2 aligns across 10 bases. The CDR3 runs 16 residues. J was trimmed by 3 bases and V by 1 base; bases with no gene match: 3. CDR1 and CDR2 (germline): MGHRA, YSYEKL. CDR3 DNA: TGCGCCAGCAGCCAAGGGACTAGCGGAGTCTACAATGAGCAGTTCTTC. Translating gives CASSQGTSGVYNEQFF.

A word on this clone: At the DNA level, this CDR3 is encoded by other sequences in the same sample as well. The gene calls are TRBV7-3 and TRBJ2-1; TRBD2 agrees at 8 bases. The germline gives CDR1 SGHTA, CDR2 FQGTGA. V was clipped by 5 bases and J by 1 base; unmatched bases: 4. The CDR3 is 15 amino acids. The CDR3 protein is CASSPSGSSYNEQFF. For the CDR3, the DNA is TGTGCCAGCAGCCCGAGCGGGAGTTCCTACAATGAGCAGTTCTTC.

V is TRBV29-1 and J is TRBJ1-2, with 9 positions matching TRBD1. V trimming: 5 bases; J trimming: 0 bases; junction bases outside the gene matches: 1. CDR3 length: 13 residues. CDR1 is SQVTM, CDR2 ANQGSEA, per germline. The CDR3 loop is CSVWTGANYGYTF. The CDR3, as DNA: TGCAGCGTTTGGACAGGGGCTAACTATGGCTACACCTTC.

The chain uses TRBV27 and TRBJ1-2, with TRBD1 identical over 8 bases. CDR1 and CDR2 (germline): MNHEY, SMNVEV (reference sequence). The CDR3 length is 15 residues. Losses at the gene ends were 4 bases for V and 4 bases for J; bases not matched to a gene: 8. CDR3 loop: CASSSGTGRSYGYTF. In DNA form, the CDR3 reads TGTGCCAGCAGTTCCGGGACAGGCAGGAGCTATGGCTACACCTTC.

The chain couples TRBV2 to TRBJ2-6; possibly TRBD1 for D (5 bases). Germline CDR1 and CDR2: SNHLY and FYNNEI. The CDR3 has 17 amino acids. Trimming took 1 base from V and 0 from J, leaving 10 bases between them. In DNA, the CDR3 is TGTGCCAGCAGTGAAGGCAGGGCGATCTCTGGGGCCAACGTCCTGACTTTC. As protein: CASSEGRAISGANVLTF.

The gene calls are TRBV28 and TRBJ2-7; 8 positions match TRBD1. The V gene end was trimmed by 7 bases and the J gene end by 3 bases; junction bases not matched to a gene: 11. The length of the CDR3 is 15 residues. Looked up from germline, CDR1 is MDHEN and CDR2 is SYDVKM. CDR3 coding DNA: TGTGCCAGCAACCTCTCCGGGACAGGAAACTACGAGCAGTACTTC. Encoded protein: CASNLSGTGNYEQYF.

The V and J genes are TRBV9 and TRBJ2-3, with TRBD2 matching over 9 bases. This CDR3 has 16 amino acids. V was clipped by 3 bases and J by 0 bases; unmatched bases: 5. The germline V gene has CDR1 SGDLS and CDR2 YYNGEE. The CDR3 is CASSGIGTSSTDTQYF. CDR3 DNA sequence: TGTGCCAGCAGCGGAATCGGGACTAGCAGCACAGATACGCAGTATTTT.

The J gene is TRBJ2-5, the V gene TRBV2; 11 bases are shared with TRBD2. Germline CDR1 SNHLY, CDR2 FYNNEI. The CDR3 is 13 residues long. V was pared by 8 bases and J by 4 bases, with 3 bases of the junction left unmatched. The CDR3 DNA is TGTGCCAGCCGAGGACTAGCGGGAGAGACCCAGTACTTC. This sequence encodes CASRGLAGETQYF.

The V gene is TRBV5-1, the J gene TRBJ1-2; tentatively, D is TRBD1 (6 bases). Trimming left V 4 bases short and J 7 bases short, with 23 bases between. The germline CDR1 and CDR2 sequences are SGHRS and YFSETQ. This CDR3 contains 16 residues. As DNA, the CDR3 is TGCGCCAGCAGCCCTGGATCGAACAGGGAGTCTGGTGGCTACACCTTC. Translating it yields CASSPGSNRESGGYTF.

This sequence joins TRBV9 and TRBJ2-1; maybe TRBD1 (6 bases). Trimming removed 2 bases from V and 0 bases from J, with 9 bases in between. The CDR3 extends over 15 amino acids. Germline V CDR1 and CDR2: SGDLS, YYNGEE. This chain's CDR3 is CASSVDSFSYNEQFF. In DNA form, the CDR3 reads TGTGCCAGCAGCGTGGACAGCTTCTCCTACAATGAGCAGTTCTTC. The full variable domain, with the rest looked up from reference TRBV9 and TRBJ2-1, is DSGVTQTPKHLITATGQRVTLRCSPRSGDLSVYWYQQSLDQGLQFLIQYYNGEERAKGNILERFSAQQFPDLHSELNLSSLELGDSALYFCASSVDSFSYNEQFFGPGTRLTVL.

The chain links TRBV4-2 to TRBJ1-2, with 7 bases matching TRBD1. Germline V gives CDR1 LGHNA, CDR2 YNFKEQ. V lost 4 bases to trimming and J lost 8 bases; unmatched junction nucleotides: 7. The CDR3 length is 13 residues. Here the CDR3 DNA reads TGTGCCAGCAGCCCTCAGGAGGGGGCGGGCTACACCTTC. Translating gives CASSPQEGAGYTF.

The chain joins TRBV5-3 to TRBJ1-4, with D possibly TRBD1 on 6 matching bases. TRBV5-3 is noted as an ORF with a role that remains uncertain. There are 14 residues in the CDR3. Between the trimmed V and J ends, which lost 4 bases and 4 bases, there was a span of 11 bases. DNA of the CDR3: TGTGCCAGAAGCCGTGGACAGAGTAATGAAAAACTGTTTTTT. It codes for CARSRGQSNEKLFF.

This clone was detected only a few times. The chain links TRBV28 to TRBJ2-5, with a possible D match to TRBD1 (6 bases). Germline V gene data show CDR1 as MDHEN and CDR2 as SYDVKM. Trimming cost V 7 bases and J 2 bases, with 11 bases left between them. CDR3 size: 13 residues. The CDR3 loop is CASNQGQQETQYF. CDR3 in DNA: TGTGCCAGCAATCAAGGACAGCAAGAGACCCAGTACTTC.

The rearrangement uses TRBV7-2 and TRBJ1-2; possibly TRBD1 for D (5 bases). The CDR3 has 19 residues. Per germline, CDR1 SGHTA and CDR2 FQGNSA. V lost 2 bases to trimming and J lost 0 bases, with 22 bases between them. The CDR3 DNA reads TGTGCCAGCAGCTTAATAGGGGTCCCCCAGGGCGGATCTAACTATGGCTACACCTTC. Its protein product is CASSLIGVPQGGSNYGYTF.

The rearrangement uses TRBV27 and TRBJ1-5; a weak D match, TRBD1 (5 bases). Germline V gene lookup returns CDR1 MNHEY and CDR2 SMNVEV (reference sequence). Trimming took off 6 bases at V and 7 bases at J, with 16 bases between the two ends. CDR3 length: 14 amino acids. The CDR3 nucleotides read TGTGCCAGCAGCAACGCTTTCCAGGGACAGCCCCAGCATTTT. This translates into CASSNAFQGQPQHF.

The J gene is TRBJ1-2, the V gene TRBV27; 9 bases fit TRBD1. The ends lost 6 bases at V and 5 bases at J; junction bases unmatched: 7. CDR1 and CDR2 (germline): MNHEY, SMNVEV (reference sequence). The CDR3 extends over 14 amino acids. The CDR3 sequence: CASRPMTGGYGYTF. CDR3 DNA sequence: TGTGCCAGCAGACCCATGACAGGGGGGTATGGCTACACCTTC.

In its sample, this clone was seen a few times. The chain uses TRBV2 and TRBJ2-1; D uncertain. Between the trimmed V and J ends, which lost 3 bases and 15 bases, there was a span of 9 bases. This CDR3 region has 10 residues. Germline values: CDR1 SNHLY, CDR2 FYNNEI. The CDR3 DNA sequence: TGTGCCAGCAGTGAGACTTCCCCGTTCTTC. This encodes CASSETSPFF. Combining the CDR3 with reference TRBV2 and TRBJ2-1 gives the whole variable domain EPEVTQTPSHQVTQMGQEVILRCVPISNHLYFYWYRQILGQKVEFLVSFYNNEISEKSEIFDDQFSVERPDGSNFTLKIRSTKLEDSAMYFCASSETSPFFGPGTRLTVL.

The rearrangement links TRBV5-1 to TRBJ2-3; no clear D. Trimming pared 0 bases from V and 2 bases from J, leaving 13 bases between. The CDR3 is made up of 16 amino acids. Germline lookup yields CDR1 SGHRS and CDR2 YFSETQ. Written as DNA, the CDR3 is TGCGCCAGCAGCTTGGCCCCAGTCCCTTCCACAGATACGCAGTATTTT. It encodes CASSLAPVPSTDTQYF.

A single count supports this clone. CDR3 sequence reads: CASSLMGEGLRYEQYF. The DNA for the CDR3 is TGTGCCAGCAGCTTGATGGGGGAGGGGTTGAGATACGAGCAGTACTTC. The rearrangement uses TRBV13 and TRBJ2-7, with 7 positions matching TRBD2. The CDR3 is 16 residues long. V trimming: 3 bases; J trimming: 4 bases; junction bases outside the gene matches: 12. Germline lookup yields CDR1 PRHDT and CDR2 FYEKMQ (reference sequence).

This clone came up once. The V and J genes are TRBV5-4 and TRBJ1-2, with D perhaps TRBD1 (5 bases). The V gene lost 2 bases and the J gene lost 7 bases, with 9 bases spanning the gap. Germline values: CDR1 SGHNT, CDR2 YYREEE (reference sequence). The length of the CDR3 is 12 residues. The CDR3 nucleotides read TGTGCCAGCAGCTTTGGGGGAGGTGGCTACACCTTC. Translation: CASSFGGGGYTF.

V gene TRBV19 combines with J gene TRBJ2-1; 7 nucleotides agree with TRBD2. The J segment lost 2 bases and the V segment lost 1 base, leaving 5 bases of the junction unmatched. This CDR3 comprises 16 residues. Germline lookup yields CDR1 LNHDA and CDR2 SQIVND (reference sequence). The DNA for the CDR3 is TGTGCCAGTAGTATAGTGGCGGGAGCGGCCTACAATGAGCAGTTCTTC. Its translation: CASSIVAGAAYNEQFF. The variable domain in full, with the rest retrieved from reference TRBV19 and TRBJ2-1, is DGGITQSPKYLFRKEGQNVTLSCEQNLNHDAMYWYRQDPGQGLRLIYYSQIVNDFQKGDIAEGYSVSREKKESFPLTVTSAQKNPTAFYLCASSIVAGAAYNEQFFGPGTRLTVL.

In this sample, this clone turned up once. This chain links TRBV2 with TRBJ2-5; a weak D match, TRBD2 (6 bases). The DNA end favors TRBJ2-7, so the J call may be wrong. Per the germline V gene, CDR1 is SNHLY and CDR2 is FYNNEI. This CDR3 is built from 14 residues. The CDR3 coding sequence is TGTGCCACCCGGCCGGGTCTAGCGTATAGCGAGCAGTACTTC. Protein sequence: CATRPGLAYSEQYF.

The chain employs TRBV7-2 and TRBJ2-1; D is possibly TRBD2 (6 bases). Germline V gene sequence: CDR1 SGHTA, CDR2 FQGNSA. The CDR3 length is 15 residues. The V end lost 7 bases, the J end lost 5 bases, and 18 bases lay between the germline ends. Here the CDR3 reads CASTLSRGTNNEQFF. The CDR3, as DNA: TGTGCCAGCACCCTTTCCCGCGGGACGAACAATGAGCAGTTCTTC.